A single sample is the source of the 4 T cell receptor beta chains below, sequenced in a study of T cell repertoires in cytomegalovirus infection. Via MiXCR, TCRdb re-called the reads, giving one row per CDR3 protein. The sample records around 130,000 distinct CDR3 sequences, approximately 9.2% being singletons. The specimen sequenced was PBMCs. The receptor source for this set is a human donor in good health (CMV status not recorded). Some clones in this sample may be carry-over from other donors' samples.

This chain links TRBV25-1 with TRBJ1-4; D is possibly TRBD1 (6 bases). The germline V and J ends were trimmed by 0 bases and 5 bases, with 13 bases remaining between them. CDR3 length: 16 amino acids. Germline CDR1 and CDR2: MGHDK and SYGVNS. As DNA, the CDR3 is TGTGCCAGCAGTGAATATAGGGGGACAAGGAATGAAAAACTGTTTTTT. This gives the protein CASSEYRGTRNEKLFF.

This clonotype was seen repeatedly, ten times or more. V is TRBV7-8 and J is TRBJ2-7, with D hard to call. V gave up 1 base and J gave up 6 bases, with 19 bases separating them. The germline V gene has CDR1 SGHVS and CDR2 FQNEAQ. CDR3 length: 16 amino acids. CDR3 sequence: CASSLEVWVFPLEQYF. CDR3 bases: TGTGCCAGCAGCTTAGAAGTCTGGGTATTCCCTCTCGAGCAGTACTTC.

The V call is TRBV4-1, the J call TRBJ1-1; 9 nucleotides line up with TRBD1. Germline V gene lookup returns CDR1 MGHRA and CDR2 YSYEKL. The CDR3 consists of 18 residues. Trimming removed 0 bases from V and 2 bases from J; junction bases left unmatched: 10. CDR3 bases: TGCGCCAGCAGCCAAGAATCGGGACAGGGATTAGGAAACACTGAAGCTTTCTTT. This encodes CASSQESGQGLGNTEAFF.

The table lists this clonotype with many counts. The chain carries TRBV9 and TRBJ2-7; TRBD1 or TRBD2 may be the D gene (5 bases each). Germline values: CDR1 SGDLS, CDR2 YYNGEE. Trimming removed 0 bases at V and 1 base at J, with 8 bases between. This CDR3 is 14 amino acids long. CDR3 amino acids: CASSVEWGSYEQYF. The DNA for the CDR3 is TGTGCCAGCAGCGTAGAGTGGGGGTCCTACGAGCAGTACTTC.